The 8 T cell receptor beta chains below were found in one sample sequenced in a study of blood T cell repertoires in COVID-19. The assay was immunoSEQ multiplex PCR, and TCRdb's table has in-frame clones only and misses some. Of some 110,000 clones in the sample, 85% to 90% were seen once. Sequences were obtained from peripheral blood. These receptors originate from a man aged 70 or older who had recovered from COVID-19.

This chain joins TRBV7-2 and TRBJ2-5; 9 bases line up with TRBD2. Trimming at V came to 1 base and at J to 5 bases, leaving 8 bases not matched to a gene. This CDR3 contains 16 residues. Germline CDR1 SGHTA, CDR2 FQGNSA. The CDR3 loop is CASSLVGGRASETQYF. CDR3 DNA: TGTGCCAGCAGCTTAGTCGGCGGGAGGGCCTCGGAGACCCAGTACTTC.

The chain recombines TRBV2 with TRBJ2-5, with 14 positions matching TRBD2. This CDR3 is built from 16 residues. The ends lost 6 bases at V and 4 bases at J; junction bases unmatched: 7. Germline V gene lookup returns CDR1 SNHLY and CDR2 FYNNEI. The CDR3 spells CASRRTSGGQGETQYF. CDR3 in DNA: TGTGCCAGCAGACGGACTAGCGGGGGGCAGGGAGAGACCCAGTACTTC.

This clone turned up a few times. The chain joins TRBV7-2 to TRBJ2-2; the D gene is possibly TRBD2 (6 bases). CDR1 and CDR2 (germline): SGHTA, FQGNSA. V was cut by 4 bases and J by 4 bases, with 10 bases left in between. CDR3 length: 14 residues. CDR3 loop: CASSSRRGTGELFF. CDR3 nucleotide sequence: TGTGCCAGCAGCTCCCGGAGGGGCACCGGGGAGCTGTTTTTT.

This rearrangement joins TRBV19 to TRBJ2-3, with D maybe TRBD2 (5 bases). The germline V gene encodes CDR1 LNHDA and CDR2 SQIVND (reference sequence). The CDR3 runs 14 residues. V gave up 4 bases and J gave up 2 bases, with 10 bases separating them. The CDR3 region is CASSTGLFTDTQYF. CDR3 nucleotide sequence: TGTGCCAGTAGTACCGGACTCTTCACAGATACGCAGTATTTT.

This clone has only a few counts. J is TRBJ1-1 and V is TRBV6-5; D uncertain. Per germline, CDR1 MNHEY and CDR2 SVGAGI. The CDR3 is 14 residues long. Trimming cost V 6 bases and J 0 bases, with 11 bases left between them. The CDR3 DNA sequence: TGTGCCAGCAGCTCAGACTGGGTGAACACTGAAGCTTTCTTT. It is translated as CASSSDWVNTEAFF.

This chain connects TRBV9 to TRBJ2-1, with D perhaps TRBD1 (7 bases). The CDR3 is made up of 15 amino acids. Trimming cost V 7 bases and J 0 bases, with 14 bases left between them. Per germline, CDR1 SGDLS and CDR2 YYNGEE. The DNA for the CDR3 is TGTGCCAGCGGGGGGACAGCTAGCTCCTACAATGAGCAGTTCTTC. This encodes CASGGTASSYNEQFF.

The CDR3 DNA follows: TGTGCCAGCAGCTCAAGGACTAGCGCTACTGAGCAGTTCTTC. Translated: CASSSRTSATEQFF. The rearrangement links TRBV9 to TRBJ2-1; 9 bases agree with TRBD2. The germline gives CDR1 SGDLS, CDR2 YYNGEE. The ends lost 4 bases at V and 9 bases at J; junction bases unmatched: 8. The length of the CDR3 is 14 residues.

The DNA for the CDR3 is TGCGCCAGCAGCACGACAGGGCGGGGTAGCGCAGATACGCAGTATTTT. Residues: CASSTTGRGSADTQYF. This rearrangement joins TRBV5-1 to TRBJ2-3; maybe TRBD1 (7 bases). Germline CDR1 SGHRS, CDR2 YFSETQ. This CDR3 has 16 amino acids. Trimming removed 4 bases at V and 4 bases at J, with 19 bases between.